These 7 T cell receptor beta chains were all obtained from the same sample, sequenced in a study of T cell responses to AZD1222 COVID-19 vaccine. Produced via immunoSEQ multiplex PCR; TCRdb's table is partial and in-frame only. This table has 150,000 or so clones, around 90% appearing once. The starting material was peripheral blood, obtained on day 0 of AZD1222 vaccination. The receptors were sampled from an adult in good health.

The chain employs TRBV19 and TRBJ1-5, with TRBD1 matching over 7 bases. Germline V gene sequence: CDR1 LNHDA, CDR2 SQIVND (reference sequence). The CDR3 is 15 amino acids. The trim removed 6 bases at V and 3 bases at J, leaving 8 bases unmatched. The CDR3 DNA reads as TGTGCCAGTAGCCGATGGGACAGTGACAATCAGCCCCAGCATTTT. It yields the protein CASSRWDSDNQPQHF.

This clone appeared a single time. The chain carries TRBV6-5 and TRBJ1-2; 7 bases are a match to TRBD1. The V segment lost 7 bases and the J segment 8 bases; nucleotides outside the gene matches: 13. Germline CDR1 MNHEY, CDR2 SVGAGI. The CDR3 has 14 amino acids. The DNA for the CDR3 is TGTGCCAGCACCAGACCAACAGGGGTTGCGGGCTACACCTTC. Translated: CASTRPTGVAGYTF.

The chain recombines TRBV5-4 with TRBJ1-1; TRBD1 might be the D (6 bases). CDR3 length: 15 amino acids. Trimming shortened V by 3 bases and J by 6 bases, and 18 bases separated the two germline ends. CDR1 is SGHNT and CDR2 is YYREEE in the germline V gene (reference sequence). The DNA of the CDR3 is TGTGCCAGCAGCTCGGACGGTTCGGGGGCGGCTGAAGCTTTCTTT. It encodes CASSSDGSGAAEAFF.

This chain uses TRBV10-3 with TRBJ1-5; 7 bases are shared with TRBD1. V gave up 2 bases and J gave up 6 bases; unmatched junction bases: 10. This CDR3 has 16 residues. In germline, CDR1 is ENHRY, CDR2 SYGVKD. CDR3 residues: CAISEPGAGGGQPQHF. In DNA, the CDR3 is TGTGCCATCAGTGAGCCCGGGGCAGGGGGGGGTCAGCCCCAGCATTTT.

This sequence joins TRBV3-1 (or the pseudogene TRBV3-2) and TRBJ1-2, with D hard to call. The ends were cut back, 3 bases at V and 8 bases at J, with 19 bases in the middle. The CDR3 spans 15 residues. Germline V lookup: CDR1 LGHDT, CDR2 YNNKEL (reference sequence). The CDR3: CASSHAQVHIGGYTF. The CDR3 DNA reads TGTGCCAGCAGCCATGCTCAAGTTCATATTGGGGGCTACACCTTC.

The chain links TRBV27 to TRBJ2-5; D is perhaps TRBD2 (6 bases). The CDR3 is made up of 14 amino acids. Germline assignment: CDR1 MNHEY and CDR2 SMNVEV (reference sequence). The V gene lost 3 bases and the J gene lost 4 bases, with 12 bases spanning the gap. DNA for the CDR3: TGTGCCAGCAGTTTTTCGACTAGGCGAGAGACCCAGTACTTC. It is translated as CASSFSTRRETQYF.

The chain is built from TRBV19 and TRBJ2-2, with TRBD1 matching over 9 bases. The CDR3 totals 20 residues. Trimming cost V 7 bases and J 6 bases; bases outside gene matches: 24. Germline CDR1 and CDR2: LNHDA and SQIVND (reference sequence). The CDR3 sequence is CASTPSAYRDRADSPGELFF. CDR3 bases: TGTGCCAGTACCCCATCAGCATACCGGGACAGGGCCGACTCACCCGGGGAGCTGTTTTTT.